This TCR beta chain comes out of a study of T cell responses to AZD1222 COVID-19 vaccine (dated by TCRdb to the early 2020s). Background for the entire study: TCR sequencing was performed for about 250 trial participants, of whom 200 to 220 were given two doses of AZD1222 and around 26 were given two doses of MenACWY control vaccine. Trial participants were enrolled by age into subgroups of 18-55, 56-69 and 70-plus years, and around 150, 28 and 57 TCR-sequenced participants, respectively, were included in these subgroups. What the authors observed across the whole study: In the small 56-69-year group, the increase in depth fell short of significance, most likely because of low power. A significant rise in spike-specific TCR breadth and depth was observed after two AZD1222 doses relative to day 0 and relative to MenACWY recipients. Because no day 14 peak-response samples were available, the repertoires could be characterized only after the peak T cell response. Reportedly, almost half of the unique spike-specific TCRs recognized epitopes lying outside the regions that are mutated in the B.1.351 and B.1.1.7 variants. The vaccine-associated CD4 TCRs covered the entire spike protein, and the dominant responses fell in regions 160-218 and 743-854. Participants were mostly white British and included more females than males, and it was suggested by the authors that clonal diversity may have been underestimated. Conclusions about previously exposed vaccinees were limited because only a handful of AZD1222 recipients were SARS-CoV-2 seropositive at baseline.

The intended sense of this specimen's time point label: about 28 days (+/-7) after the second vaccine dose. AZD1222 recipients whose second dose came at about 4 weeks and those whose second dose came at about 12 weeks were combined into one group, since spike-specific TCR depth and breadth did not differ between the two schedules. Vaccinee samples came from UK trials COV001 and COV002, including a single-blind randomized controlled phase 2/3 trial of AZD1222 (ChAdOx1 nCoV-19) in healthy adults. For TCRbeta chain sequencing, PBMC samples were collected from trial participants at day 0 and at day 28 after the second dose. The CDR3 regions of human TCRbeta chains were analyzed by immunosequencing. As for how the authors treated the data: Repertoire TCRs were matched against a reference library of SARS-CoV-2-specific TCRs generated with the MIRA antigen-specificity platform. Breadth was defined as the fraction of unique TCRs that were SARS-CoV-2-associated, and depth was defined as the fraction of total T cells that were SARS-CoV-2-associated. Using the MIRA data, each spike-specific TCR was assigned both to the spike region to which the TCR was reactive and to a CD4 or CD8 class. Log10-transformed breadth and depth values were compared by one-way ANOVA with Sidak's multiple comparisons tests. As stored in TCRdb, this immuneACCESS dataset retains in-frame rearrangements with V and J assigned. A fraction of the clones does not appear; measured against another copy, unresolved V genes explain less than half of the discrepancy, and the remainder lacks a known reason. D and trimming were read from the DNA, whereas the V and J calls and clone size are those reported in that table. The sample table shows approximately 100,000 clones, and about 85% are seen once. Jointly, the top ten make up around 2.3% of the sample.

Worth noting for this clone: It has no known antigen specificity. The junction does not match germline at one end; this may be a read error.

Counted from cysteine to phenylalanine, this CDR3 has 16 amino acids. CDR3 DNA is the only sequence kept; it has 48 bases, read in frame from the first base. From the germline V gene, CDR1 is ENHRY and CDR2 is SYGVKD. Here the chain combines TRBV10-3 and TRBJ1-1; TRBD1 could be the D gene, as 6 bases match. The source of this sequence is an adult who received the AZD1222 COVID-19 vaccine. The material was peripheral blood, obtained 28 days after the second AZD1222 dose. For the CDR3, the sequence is CAISGITGNLNTEVFF. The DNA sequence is TGTGCCATCAGTGGGATTACAGGGAACCTGAACACTGAAGTTTTCTTT.